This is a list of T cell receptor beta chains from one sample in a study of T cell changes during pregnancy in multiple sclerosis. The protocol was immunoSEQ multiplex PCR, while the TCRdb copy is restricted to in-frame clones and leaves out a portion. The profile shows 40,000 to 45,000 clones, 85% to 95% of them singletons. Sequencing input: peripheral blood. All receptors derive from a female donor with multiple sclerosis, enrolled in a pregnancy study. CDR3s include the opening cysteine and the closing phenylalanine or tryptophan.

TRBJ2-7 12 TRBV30 CASARDRYEQYF
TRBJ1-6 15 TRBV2 CASTRDSLKNSPLHF
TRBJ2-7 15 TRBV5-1 CASSLAPSGSYEQYF
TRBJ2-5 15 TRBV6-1 CASSEAWGRVVTQYF
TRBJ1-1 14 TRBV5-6 CASSLEKGGTEAFF
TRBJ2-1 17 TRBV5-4 CASNPEASGVSYNEQFF
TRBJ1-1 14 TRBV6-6 CASTGGRWNTEAFF
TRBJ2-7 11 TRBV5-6 CASSGVGRQYF
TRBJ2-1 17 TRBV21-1 CASSKGGTSGRLNEQFF
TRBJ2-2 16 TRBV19 CASRKWERGRTGELFF
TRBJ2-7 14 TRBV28 CASKAGQGAYEQYF
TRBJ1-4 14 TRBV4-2 CASSRISTNEKLFF
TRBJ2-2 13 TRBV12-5 CAGGTENTGELFF
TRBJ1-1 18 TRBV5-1 CASSLDTASLLMNTEAFF
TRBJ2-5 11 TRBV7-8 CASSFKETQYF
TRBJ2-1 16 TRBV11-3 CASSLLGAGGPSEQFF
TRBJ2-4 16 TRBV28 CASTPRGTGGEPIQYF
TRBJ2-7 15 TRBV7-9 CASSPRTSGIYEQYF
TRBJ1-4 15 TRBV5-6 CASSLSGGTNEKLFF
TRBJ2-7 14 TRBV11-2 CASSLQGFFYEQYF
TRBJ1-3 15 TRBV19 CATCGGLSAGNTIYF
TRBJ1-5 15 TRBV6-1 CASSEEDGANQPQHF
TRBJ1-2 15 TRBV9 CASSPGQGRPYGYTF
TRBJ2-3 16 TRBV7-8 CASSNPRDFGTDTQYF
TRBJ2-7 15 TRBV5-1 CASSLTGNPSYEQYF
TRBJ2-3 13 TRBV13 CASSGTGVHTQYF
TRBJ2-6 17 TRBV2 CASSQTRGLAGANVLTF
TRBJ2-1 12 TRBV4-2 CASSQDGNEQFF
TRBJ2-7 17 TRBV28 CASRQNPYFSGVKEQYF
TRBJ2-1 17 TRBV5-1 CASSSGLAGGYYNEQFF
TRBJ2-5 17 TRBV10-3 CAISDSRLAGEGETQYF
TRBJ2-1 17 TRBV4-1 CASSQLPGTSSAGEQFF